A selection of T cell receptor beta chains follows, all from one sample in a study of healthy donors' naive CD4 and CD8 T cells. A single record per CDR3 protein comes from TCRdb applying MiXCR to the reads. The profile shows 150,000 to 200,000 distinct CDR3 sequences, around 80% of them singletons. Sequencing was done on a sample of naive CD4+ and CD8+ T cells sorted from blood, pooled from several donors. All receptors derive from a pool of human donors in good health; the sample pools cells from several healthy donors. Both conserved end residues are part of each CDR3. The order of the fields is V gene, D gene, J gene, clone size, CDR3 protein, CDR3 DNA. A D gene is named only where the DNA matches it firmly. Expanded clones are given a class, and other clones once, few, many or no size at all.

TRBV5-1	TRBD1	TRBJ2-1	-	CASSLRQGEQFF	TGCGCCAGCAGCTTGAGACAGGGTGAGCAGTTCTTC
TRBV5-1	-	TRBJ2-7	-	CASSLAGFPPYEQYF	TGCGCCAGCAGCTTGGCTGGGTTTCCCCCCTACGAGCAGTACTTC
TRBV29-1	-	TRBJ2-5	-	CSVSAEETQYF	TGCAGCGTTAGCGCCGAAGAGACCCAGTACTTC
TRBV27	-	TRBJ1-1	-	CASSLSAGGNTEAFF	TGTGCCAGCAGTTTATCGGCAGGAGGGAACACTGAAGCTTTCTTT
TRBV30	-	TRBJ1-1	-	CAWSVINRINTEAFF	TGTGCCTGGAGTGTTATTAACAGGATTAACACTGAAGCTTTCTTT
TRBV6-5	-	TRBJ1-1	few	CASSYGWNTEAFF	TGTGCCAGCAGTTATGGGTGGAACACTGAAGCTTTCTTT
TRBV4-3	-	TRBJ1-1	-	CASSQERGASTEAFF	TGCGCCAGCAGCCAAGAACGAGGGGCGAGTACTGAAGCTTTCTTT
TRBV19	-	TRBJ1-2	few	CASSMRGGYTF	TGTGCCAGTAGTATGCGTGGTGGCTACACCTTC
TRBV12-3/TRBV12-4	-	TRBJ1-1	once	CASSLALAESTEAFF	TGTGCCAGCAGTTTAGCGCTGGCAGAAAGCACTGAAGCTTTCTTT
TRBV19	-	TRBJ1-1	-	CASSPWDTNTEAFF	TGTGCCAGTAGTCCGTGGGACACGAACACTGAAGCTTTCTTT
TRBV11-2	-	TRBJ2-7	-	CASSRSSGGLYEQYF	TGTGCCAGCAGCCGAAGTAGCGGAGGACTCTACGAGCAGTACTTC
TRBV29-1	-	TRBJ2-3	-	CSGRGVASSTDTQYF	TGCAGCGGTAGAGGGGTAGCGAGTAGCACAGATACGCAGTATTTT
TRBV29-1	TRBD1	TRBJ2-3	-	CSVEPLTGSDTQYF	TGCAGCGTTGAACCCTTGACAGGGTCAGATACGCAGTATTTT
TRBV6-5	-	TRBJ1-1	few	CASSYSWGTTEAFF	TGTGCCAGCAGTTACTCCTGGGGTACCACTGAAGCTTTCTTT
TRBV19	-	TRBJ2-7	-	CASSILYQGEGEQYF	TGTGCCAGTAGTATTTTGTACCAGGGAGAGGGCGAGCAGTACTTC
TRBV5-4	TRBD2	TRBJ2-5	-	CASSYPGLAGETQYF	TGTGCCAGCAGCTACCCGGGACTAGCGGGAGAGACCCAGTACTTC
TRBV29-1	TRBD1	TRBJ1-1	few	CSVGTGRMNTEAFF	TGCAGCGTCGGGACAGGGAGGATGAACACTGAAGCTTTCTTT
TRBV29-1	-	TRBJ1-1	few	CSVVGFYAEAFF	TGCAGCGTTGTAGGCTTCTACGCTGAAGCTTTCTTT
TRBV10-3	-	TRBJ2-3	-	CATESGNDTQYF	TGTGCCACCGAGTCAGGAAACGATACGCAGTATTTT
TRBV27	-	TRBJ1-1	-	CASSLRSGLNTEAFF	TGTGCCAGCAGTTTAAGGTCAGGGTTAAACACTGAAGCTTTCTTT
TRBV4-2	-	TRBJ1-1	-	CASSQLKGRNTEAFF	TGTGCCAGCAGCCAGTTAAAGGGAAGGAACACTGAAGCTTTCTTT
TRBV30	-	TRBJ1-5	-	CAWSHESYSNQPQHF	TGTGCCTGGAGTCACGAATCTTATAGCAATCAGCCCCAGCATTTT
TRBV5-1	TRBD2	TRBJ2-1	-	CASSSGGRATWGEQFF	TGCGCCAGCAGCTCTGGCGGGAGGGCCACGTGGGGTGAGCAGTTCTTC
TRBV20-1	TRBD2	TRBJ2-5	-	CSARPSGQETQYF	TGCAGTGCTAGGCCTAGCGGGCAAGAGACCCAGTACTTC
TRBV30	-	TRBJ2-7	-	CAWSTLLPARSSYEQYF	TGTGCCTGGAGTACCCTACTACCGGCGCGGTCCTCCTACGAGCAGTACTTC
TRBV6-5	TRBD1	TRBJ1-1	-	CASSSDRRNAEAFF	TGTGCCAGCAGTTCGGACAGGCGAAACGCTGAAGCTTTCTTT
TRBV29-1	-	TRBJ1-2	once	CSGGRENYGYTF	TGCAGCGGTGGCAGGGAAAACTATGGCTACACCTTC
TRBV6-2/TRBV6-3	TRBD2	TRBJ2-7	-	CASTNPRDYYEQYF	TGTGCCAGCACTAACCCCCGGGACTACTACGAGCAGTACTTC
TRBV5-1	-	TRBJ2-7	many	CASSLDYEQYF	TGTGCCAGCAGCTTGGACTACGAGCAGTACTTC
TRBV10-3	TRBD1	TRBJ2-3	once	CATSGTGTDTQYF	TGTGCCACCTCCGGGACAGGGACAGATACGCAGTATTTT
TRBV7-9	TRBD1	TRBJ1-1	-	CASSPQLDHRGYFNTEAFF	TGTGCCAGCAGCCCTCAGCTCGACCACAGGGGCTATTTTAACACTGAAGCTTTCTTT
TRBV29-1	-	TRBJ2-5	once	CSVTTETQYF	TGCAGCGTGACGACTGAGACCCAGTACTTC
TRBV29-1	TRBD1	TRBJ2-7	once	CSVEGQGRSEQYF	TGCAGCGTCGAGGGACAGGGGAGGAGCGAGCAGTACTTC
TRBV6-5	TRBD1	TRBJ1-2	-	CASSYRGLYGYTF	TGTGCCAGCAGTTACAGGGGGCTCTATGGCTACACCTTC
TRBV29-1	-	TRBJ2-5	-	CSVLGGPGETQYF	TGCAGCGTACTCGGAGGGCCAGGGGAGACCCAGTACTTC
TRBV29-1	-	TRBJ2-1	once	CSVRYRAAGEQFF	TGCAGCGTCCGGTACAGGGCTGCGGGTGAGCAGTTCTTC
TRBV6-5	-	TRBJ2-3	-	CASSYYQRGHISTDTQYF	TGTGCCAGCAGTTACTACCAACGAGGACACATTAGCACAGATACGCAGTATTTT
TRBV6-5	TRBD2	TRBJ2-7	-	CASSYSTSALEQYF	TGTGCCAGCAGTTACTCGACTAGCGCTCTCGAGCAGTACTTC
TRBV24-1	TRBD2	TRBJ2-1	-	CASATSGSYNEQFF	TGTGCCAGCGCTACTAGCGGGTCATACAATGAGCAGTTCTTC
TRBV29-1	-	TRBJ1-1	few	CSVTPGRTEAFF	TGCAGCGTCACCCCGGGAAGGACTGAAGCTTTCTTT
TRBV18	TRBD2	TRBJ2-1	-	CASAPGLAENEQFF	TGTGCCAGCGCTCCAGGACTAGCGGAAAATGAGCAGTTCTTC
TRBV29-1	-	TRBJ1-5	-	CSVAEGPNQPQHF	TGCAGCGTTGCGGAAGGCCCCAATCAGCCCCAGCATTTT
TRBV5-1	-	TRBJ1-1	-	CASTPWSGPNTEAFF	TGCGCCAGCACCCCCTGGTCAGGACCGAACACTGAAGCTTTCTTT
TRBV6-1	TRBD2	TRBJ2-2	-	CASSELAGNTGELFF	TGTGCCAGCAGTGAACTAGCGGGGAACACCGGGGAGCTGTTTTTT
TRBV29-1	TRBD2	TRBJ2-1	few	CSVDPQRGYNEQFF	TGCAGCGTTGATCCCCAGCGGGGGTACAATGAGCAGTTCTTC
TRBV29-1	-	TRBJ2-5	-	CSAATGQETQYF	TGCAGCGCCGCGACAGGACAAGAGACCCAGTACTTC
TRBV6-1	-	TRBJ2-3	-	CASSVLRGPNTDTQYF	TGTGCCAGCAGTGTGCTGCGCGGGCCCAACACAGATACGCAGTATTTT
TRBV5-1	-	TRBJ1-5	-	CASRPDNSNQPQHF	TGCGCCAGCAGACCAGACAATAGCAATCAGCCCCAGCATTTT
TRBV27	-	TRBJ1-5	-	CASSLVPRRDQPQHF	TGTGCCAGCAGTTTGGTCCCTAGACGGGATCAGCCCCAGCATTTT
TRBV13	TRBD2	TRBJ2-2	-	CASSSGLASTAGTGELFF	TGTGCCAGCAGTTCGGGACTAGCGTCCACGGCGGGCACCGGGGAGCTGTTTTTT
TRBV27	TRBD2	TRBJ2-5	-	CATKLAGLSETQYF	TGTGCCACCAAACTAGCGGGATTGTCAGAGACCCAGTACTTC
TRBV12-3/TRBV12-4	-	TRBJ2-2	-	CASSFVSGELFF	TGTGCCAGCAGTTTCGTAAGCGGGGAGCTGTTTTTT
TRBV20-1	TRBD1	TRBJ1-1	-	CSARVGGGEDTEAFF	TGCAGTGCTAGAGTTGGAGGGGGCGAGGACACTGAAGCTTTCTTT
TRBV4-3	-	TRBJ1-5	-	CASSQGSARYQPQHF	TGCGCCAGCAGCCAAGGGTCGGCACGATATCAGCCCCAGCATTTT